The 14 T cell receptor beta chains listed next were all sequenced from one sample in a study of regulatory dendritic cells for organ transplantation. Their specific antigens are unknown. Allogeneic regulatory or mature dendritic cells were co-cultured for roughly five days with CFSE-labeled sorted T cells at 1:10. Sequencing used immunoSEQ multiplex PCR; TCRdb keeps in-frame clones, though not all of them. The table records around 12,000 clones, 74% of them present only once. The sequenced material came from naive CD4+ T cells from blood cultured with regulatory dendritic cells. Subset reported: CD45RA+ naive T cells. The receptor set was obtained from a human donor in good health.

This chain uses TRBV5-1 with TRBJ1-1; D is unresolved. The germline CDR1 and CDR2 sequences are SGHRS and YFSETQ. The length of the CDR3 is 13 residues. Trimming removed 4 bases from V and 2 bases from J, with 9 bases in between. This CDR3 reads CASSLALNTEAFF. The CDR3 nucleotides read TGCGCCAGCAGCCTGGCCCTAAACACTGAAGCTTTCTTT. The full variable domain, completed using reference TRBV5-1 and TRBJ1-1, is KAGVTQTPRYLIKTRGQQVTLSCSPISGHRSVSWYQQTPGQGLQFLFEYFSETQRNKGNFPGRFSGRQFSNSRSEMNVSTLELGDSALYLCASSLALNTEAFFGQGTRLTVV.

V usage is TRBV18 and J usage is TRBJ2-7; D unresolved. CDR1 is KGHSH and CDR2 is LQKENI in the germline V gene. V was clipped by 6 bases and J by 0 bases, with 3 bases between them. The CDR3 sequence is 11 residues long. CDR3 DNA sequence: TGTGCCAGCTCCAGCTCCTACGAGCAGTACTTC. This sequence encodes CASSSSYEQYF.

The chain's CDR3 is CASSLETGTYEQYF. CDR3 in DNA: TGCGCCAGCAGCTTGGAGACAGGAACCTACGAGCAGTACTTC. V usage is TRBV5-1 and J usage is TRBJ2-7, with D possibly matching TRBD1 (6 bases). The CDR3 is 14 amino acids. Looked up from germline, CDR1 is SGHRS and CDR2 is YFSETQ. V was clipped by 0 bases and J by 2 bases, with 9 bases between them.

The rearrangement uses TRBV14 and TRBJ1-5, with 10 bases fitting TRBD1. The germline V gene encodes CDR1 SGHDN and CDR2 FVKESK. With V trimmed by 4 bases and J by 1 base, 10 bases remained unmatched. The CDR3 sequence is 18 residues long. CDR3 in DNA: TGTGCCAGCAGCCCAGACAGGGGGCGACTGGGGAGCAATCAGCCCCAGCATTTT. It is translated as CASSPDRGRLGSNQPQHF.

The V and J genes are TRBV19 and TRBJ1-1; D perhaps matches TRBD1 (6 bases). From germline, CDR1 is LNHDA and CDR2 SQIVND (reference sequence). The CDR3 consists of 14 residues. V dropped 7 bases and J dropped 1 base, with 13 bases sitting between them. The CDR3, as DNA: TGTGCCAGTACCGCGGGGGCATGGAACACTGAAGCTTTCTTT. Protein product: CASTAGAWNTEAFF.

This clone was detected once. This sequence joins TRBV5-1 and TRBJ2-5, with D hard to call. Between the trimmed V and J ends, which lost 4 bases and 2 bases, there was a span of 9 bases. The CDR3 is 13 amino acids. The germline V gene has CDR1 SGHRS and CDR2 YFSETQ. DNA of the CDR3: TGCGCCAGCAGCGCACATTCTCAAGAGACCCAGTACTTC. It yields the protein CASSAHSQETQYF.

The genes are TRBV10-3 and TRBJ2-1; 8 bases agree with TRBD2. There are 14 residues in the CDR3. Germline V CDR1 and CDR2: ENHRY, SYGVKD. The trim removed 10 bases at V and 1 base at J, leaving 6 bases unmatched. The CDR3: CATTGGMSYNEQFF. Here the CDR3 DNA reads TGTGCCACGACGGGGGGGATGTCCTACAATGAGCAGTTCTTC.

The V call is TRBV6-6, the J call TRBJ2-2, with 13 nucleotides matching TRBD2. Germline loops: CDR1 MNHNY, CDR2 SVGAGI (reference sequence). CDR3 length: 16 amino acids. Unmatched junction bases numbered 3, after V lost 2 bases and J lost 6 bases. CDR3 DNA: TGTGCCAGCAGTTACATACTAGCGGGGGGGCCCGGGGAGCTGTTTTTT. This translates into CASSYILAGGPGELFF.

V gene TRBV19 combines with J gene TRBJ2-4, with D possibly being TRBD2 (6 bases). Germline V gives CDR1 LNHDA, CDR2 SQIVND (reference sequence). The CDR3 sequence is 15 residues long. V was trimmed by 4 bases and J by 1 base, leaving 11 bases between them. CDR3 region: CASSKLARAKNIQYF. CDR3 in DNA: TGTGCCAGTAGTAAGCTAGCGAGGGCCAAAAACATTCAGTACTTC.

V gene TRBV5-6 combines with J gene TRBJ2-7; D is possibly TRBD2 (6 bases). V was cut by 3 bases and J by 6 bases, with 22 bases left in between. Germline-derived CDR1 and CDR2 are SGHDT and YYEEEE. The CDR3 totals 16 residues. Here the CDR3 reads CASSWGTVRGFSEQYF. In DNA, the CDR3 is TGTGCCAGCAGCTGGGGGACTGTGAGGGGATTTAGCGAGCAGTACTTC.

The chain couples TRBV4-3 to TRBJ1-2; tentative D call: TRBD1 (6 bases). The germline gives CDR1 LGHNA, CDR2 YSLEER. Trimming shortened V by 3 bases and J by 3 bases, and 11 bases separated the two germline ends. The CDR3 is made up of 14 amino acids. CDR3 coding DNA: TGCGCCAGCAGCCATACAGGGATGGACTATGGCTACACCTTC. Translation gives CASSHTGMDYGYTF.

The V and J genes are TRBV27 and TRBJ2-2, with 9 bases identical to TRBD2. The germline V gene encodes CDR1 MNHEY and CDR2 SMNVEV (reference sequence). V was clipped by 2 bases and J by 7 bases; unmatched bases: 5. The CDR3 runs 15 residues. Here the CDR3 reads CASSLASGAIGELFF. The CDR3 coding sequence is TGTGCCAGCAGTTTAGCTAGCGGGGCTATCGGGGAGCTGTTTTTT.

This clone was detected only a few times. V is TRBV25-1 and J is TRBJ2-7; D is perhaps TRBD1 (6 bases). The CDR3 is 14 residues long. The V end was cut by 4 bases, the J end by 8 bases, with 18 bases between. In germline, CDR1 is MGHDK, CDR2 SYGVNS. Here the CDR3 reads CASSASGQTFKQYF. CDR3 nucleotides: TGTGCCAGCAGTGCATCAGGACAGACCTTTAAGCAGTACTTC.

The chain recombines TRBV5-4 with TRBJ1-6; 10 nucleotides agree with TRBD1. The germline CDR1 and CDR2 sequences are SGHNT and YYREEE (reference sequence). The CDR3 extends over 14 amino acids. V shed 0 bases and J 9 bases; nucleotides not matched to a gene: 0. The CDR3 DNA reads as TGTGCCAGCAGCTTGGGGACAGGGGGTTCACCCCTCCACTTT. Its protein product is CASSLGTGGSPLHF.